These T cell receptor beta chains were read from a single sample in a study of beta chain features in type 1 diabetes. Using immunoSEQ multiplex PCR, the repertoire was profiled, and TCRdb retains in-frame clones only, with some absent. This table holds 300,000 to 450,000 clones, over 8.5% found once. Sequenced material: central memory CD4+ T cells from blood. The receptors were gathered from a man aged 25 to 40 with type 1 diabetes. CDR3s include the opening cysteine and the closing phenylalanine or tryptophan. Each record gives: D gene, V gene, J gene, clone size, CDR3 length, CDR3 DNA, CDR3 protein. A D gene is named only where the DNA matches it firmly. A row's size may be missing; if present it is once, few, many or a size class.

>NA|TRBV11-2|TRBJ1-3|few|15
TGTGCCAGCAGCTTACAACAGGGAACTGGAAACACCATATATTTT
CASSLQQGTGNTIYF
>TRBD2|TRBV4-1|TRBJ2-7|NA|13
TGCGCCAGCAGCCAAGCACTAGCGGGCGAGCAGTACTTC
CASSQALAGEQYF
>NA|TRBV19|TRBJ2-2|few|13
TGTGCCAGTACTAACAGGGCCACCGGGGAGCTGTTTTTT
CASTNRATGELFF
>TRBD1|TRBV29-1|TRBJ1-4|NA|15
TGCAGCGTAACTGCCGGGACAGGGGGTTATGAAAAACTGTTTTTT
CSVTAGTGGYEKLFF
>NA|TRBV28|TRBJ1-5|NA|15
TGTGCCAGCAGTCGGGAGGAAGGGTCCTATCAGCCCCAGCATTTT
CASSREEGSYQPQHF
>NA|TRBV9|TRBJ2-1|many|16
TGTGCCAGCAGCGTAGGTAGCGGAGGGACTCTCTATGAGCAGTTCTTC
CASSVGSGGTLYEQFF
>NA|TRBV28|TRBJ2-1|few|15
TGTGCCAGCAGTTTAACCAGGGCCAGCGGGAATGAGCAGTTCTTC
CASSLTRASGNEQFF
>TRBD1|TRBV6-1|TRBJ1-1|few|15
TGTGCCAGCAGTGAGTGGGACAGGGGGGACACTGAAGCTTTCTTT
CASSEWDRGDTEAFF
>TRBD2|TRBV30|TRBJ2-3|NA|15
TGTGCCTCACCCCCTACTAGCGGAGACACAGATACGCAGTATTTT
CASPPTSGDTDTQYF
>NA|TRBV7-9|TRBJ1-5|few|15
TGTGCCAGCAGCTTAGGGCAGGGACACAATCAGCCCCAGCATTTT
CASSLGQGHNQPQHF
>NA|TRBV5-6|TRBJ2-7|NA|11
TGTGCCAGCTCAGGGGCGGGAGAGCAGTACTTC
CASSGAGEQYF
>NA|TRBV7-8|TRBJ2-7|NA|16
TGTGCCAGCAGCACCGCCGCCGGGCAGGGTGGCTACGAGCAGTACTTC
CASSTAAGQGGYEQYF
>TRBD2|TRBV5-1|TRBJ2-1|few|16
TGCGCCAGCAGCATAACCGGGACTAGCGGCCTGAATGAGCAGTTCTTC
CASSITGTSGLNEQFF
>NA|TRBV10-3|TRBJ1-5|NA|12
TGTGCCATCAGTGGTTCCGATCAGGCCCAGCATTTT
CAISGSDQAQHF